This TCR beta chain was sequenced in a study of control samples from healthy donors and cancer patients. The length of the CDR3 is 15 residues. J gave up 4 bases and V 4 bases, and 9 bases lay outside the gene matches. In germline, CDR1 is SQVTM, CDR2 ANQGSEA. Measured with immunoSEQ multiplex PCR; TCRdb has only the in-frame clones, and not every one. The sample has about 92,000 clones, 82% seen once. The receptor comes from a woman aged 55-75 years in good health. The chain couples TRBV29-1 to TRBJ2-7, with 11 nucleotides matching TRBD2. The specimen was blood. The chain's CDR3 is CSVGEVAGGPYEQYF. For the CDR3, the DNA is TGCAGCGTTGGGGAGGTAGCGGGAGGGCCTTACGAGCAGTACTTC.